This is a list of T cell receptor beta chains from one sample in a study of blood T cell repertoires in COVID-19. Assay: immunoSEQ multiplex PCR; the TCRdb copy retains only in-frame clones and omits some. Here the sample spans 130,000 to 150,000 clones, 85% being singletons. Material for sequencing was peripheral blood. The receptors originated from a human donor with acute or convalescent COVID-19. The donor label of this sample is uncertain. Both conserved end residues are part of each CDR3. The order of the fields is J gene, clone size, D gene, CDR3 length, V gene, CDR3 DNA, CDR3 protein. The D gene is left open where the match is weak. Clone sizes are given selectively: once, few, many, or a class where the clone is expanded.

>TRBJ2-6|NA|NA|13|TRBV5-4
TGTGCCAGCAGCCCTATGGGGGCCAACGTCCTGACTTTC
CASSPMGANVLTF
>TRBJ2-1|NA|TRBD2|17|TRBV9
TGTGCCAGCAGCGAAGTAAGGGGACTAGCGGCCTACAATGAGCAGTTCTTC
CASSEVRGLAAYNEQFF
>TRBJ2-3|NA|NA|13|TRBV10-3
TGTGCCATCAGATTGAGCTACACAGATACGCAGTATTTT
CAIRLSYTDTQYF
>TRBJ1-5|once|NA|15|TRBV3-1/TRBV3-2
TGTGCCAGCAGCCAAGAATCAGGGGACAATCAGCCCCAGCATTTT
CASSQESGDNQPQHF
>TRBJ1-6|NA|NA|13|TRBV24-1
TGTGCCACCAGTAGACACAGTAATTCACCCCTCCACTTT
CATSRHSNSPLHF
>TRBJ2-7|NA|TRBD2|15|TRBV19
TGTGCCAGTAGTATCTGGCTAGCGGAGGCCTACGAGCAGTACTTC
CASSIWLAEAYEQYF
>TRBJ1-4|NA|TRBD1|14|TRBV30
TGTGCCTGGAGTGCGGGACAGGGGGCTGAAAAACTGTTTTTT
CAWSAGQGAEKLFF
>TRBJ2-5|once|TRBD1|13|TRBV29-1
TGCAGCGTTGATAGGGACAGCCAAGAGACCCAGTACTTC
CSVDRDSQETQYF
>TRBJ2-5|NA|TRBD2|15|TRBV5-1
TGCGCCAGCAGCTTGGCCGGGGGGGTAACAGAGACCCAGTACTTC
CASSLAGGVTETQYF
>TRBJ1-1|NA|TRBD1|15|TRBV5-1
TGCGCCAGCAGCACCCGGACAGGGGGTGTTCATGAAGCTTTCTTT
CASSTRTGGVHEAFF
>TRBJ2-1|NA|TRBD2|18|TRBV9
TGTGCCAGCAGCTATGGACTAGCGGGTCCGCTCTCCTACAATGAGCAGTTCTTC
CASSYGLAGPLSYNEQFF
>TRBJ2-2|NA|TRBD2|15|TRBV19
TGTGCCAGTATTCGAGCGGGAGGCAACACCGGGGAGCTGTTTTTT
CASIRAGGNTGELFF
>TRBJ2-2|once|TRBD2|17|TRBV24-1
TGTGCCACCAGTGATCCCAGCGGGAGGGCCCACACCGGGGAGCTGTTTTTT
CATSDPSGRAHTGELFF
>TRBJ2-2|NA|TRBD1|18|TRBV11-3
TGTGCCAGCAGCCTACAACCGGGACAGAACCCGAACACCGGGGAGCTGTTTTTT
CASSLQPGQNPNTGELFF
>TRBJ1-1|NA|NA|16|TRBV2
TGTGCCAGCAGCGTACCCCCGGGACAAGCGAACACTGAAGCTTTCTTT
CASSVPPGQANTEAFF